These 18 T cell receptor beta chains came from one sample sequenced in a study of cytomegalovirus exposure and HLA in healthy donors. With 60 Vbeta and 13 Jbeta primers, the PCR was carried out. Clones were sequenced by immunoSEQ multiplex PCR, and TCRdb holds only the in-frame ones, with some missing. The sample lists under 150,000 clones; roughly 83% were seen once. Sample: PBMCs. Receptor source: a man in his forties or fifties in good health and CMV-seronegative.

V usage is TRBV5-6 and J usage is TRBJ1-2, with D possibly matching TRBD1 (6 bases). CDR3 length equals 15 residues. V was cut by 0 bases and J by 3 bases, with 12 bases left in between. In germline, CDR1 is SGHDT, CDR2 YYEEEE. The CDR3 DNA sequence: TGTGCCAGCAGCTTGGCCAGGGGCCCTTACTATGGCTACACCTTC. Protein sequence: CASSLARGPYYGYTF.

This clone has a handful of counts. V is TRBV4-1 and J is TRBJ2-7; no clear D gene. V dropped 0 bases and J dropped 3 bases, with 9 bases sitting between them. Germline CDR1 reads MGHRA; CDR2 reads YSYEKL. This CDR3 is 14 amino acids long. CDR3 in amino acids: CASSQDLADYEQYF. In DNA, the CDR3 is TGCGCCAGCAGCCAAGATCTGGCGGACTACGAGCAGTACTTC.

The V gene is TRBV11-3, the J gene TRBJ2-2; 9 bases line up with TRBD1. This CDR3 is built from 18 residues. Trimming cost V 5 bases and J 4 bases; bases outside gene matches: 14. The germline V gene has CDR1 SGHNT and CDR2 YENEEA. CDR3 loop: CASSAGPGTGLSTGELFF. Here the CDR3 DNA reads TGTGCCAGCAGCGCCGGTCCCGGGACAGGGTTAAGCACCGGGGAGCTGTTTTTT. The full variable domain, in which reference TRBV11-3 and TRBJ2-2 provide the parts outside the CDR3, is EAGVVQSPRYKIIEKKQPVAFWCNPISGHNTLYWYLQNLGQGPELLIRYENEEAVDDSQLPKDRFSAERLKGVDSTLKIQPAELGDSAVYLCASSAGPGTGLSTGELFFGEGSRLTVL.

The chain links TRBV28 to TRBJ1-2; no reliable D call. V dropped 7 bases and J dropped 0 bases, with 15 bases sitting between them. This CDR3 is built from 15 residues. Germline-derived CDR1 and CDR2 are MDHEN and SYDVKM. For the CDR3, the DNA is TGTGCCAGCAACACCGTGGCAGAAGCTAACTATGGCTACACCTTC. Its protein product is CASNTVAEANYGYTF.

This rearrangement joins TRBV18 to TRBJ2-7; 8 bases are a match to TRBD1. The CDR3 extends over 14 amino acids. CDR1 KGHSH and CDR2 LQKENI come from the germline V gene. V shed 3 bases, J shed 4 bases, and the junction held 5 bases outside the gene matches. As DNA, the CDR3 is TGTGCCAGCTCACCTCGACAGGGGAGGTACGAGCAGTACTTC. Residues: CASSPRQGRYEQYF.

For the CDR3, the DNA is TGTGCCAGCAGCTTAGCGTTTCCTACAACTAATGAAAAACTGTTTTTT. This translates into CASSLAFPTTNEKLFF. The V call is TRBV7-9, the J call TRBJ1-4; D remains unclear. This CDR3 contains 16 residues. The V end was cut by 0 bases, the J end by 0 bases, with 8 bases between. Germline lookup yields CDR1 SEHNR and CDR2 FQNEAQ (reference sequence).

This chain connects TRBV10-3 to TRBJ2-7; 12 bases agree with TRBD2. With 2 bases clipped from V and 2 bases from J, the junction kept 7 bases outside the gene matches. Germline V lookup: CDR1 ENHRY, CDR2 SYGVKD. This CDR3 has 17 residues. The CDR3 protein is CAISEVTSGGLAYEQYF. CDR3 nucleotides: TGTGCCATCAGTGAGGTGACTAGCGGGGGCCTCGCCTACGAGCAGTACTTC.

The chain recombines TRBV27 with TRBJ1-5; no clear D. Germline loops: CDR1 MNHEY, CDR2 SMNVEV (reference sequence). Deletions cut 0 bases from V and 5 bases from J, with 5 bases between. The CDR3 runs to 13 residues. This chain's CDR3 is CASSLSSDQPQHF. DNA of the CDR3: TGTGCCAGCAGTTTATCTTCCGATCAGCCCCAGCATTTT.

The gene calls are TRBV2 and TRBJ2-5, with 10 bases fitting TRBD2. The CDR3 sequence is 15 residues long. V was clipped by 4 bases and J by 4 bases; unmatched bases: 6. The germline V gene has CDR1 SNHLY and CDR2 FYNNEI. CDR3 DNA sequence: TGTGCCAGCAGTGGAGCGGGGGGGCCGAGAGAGACCCAGTACTTC. Encoded protein: CASSGAGGPRETQYF.

V and J are TRBV2 and TRBJ2-7; 7 positions match TRBD1. The germline V gene encodes CDR1 SNHLY and CDR2 FYNNEI. The CDR3 covers 13 residues. Trimming removed 6 bases from V and 3 bases from J; junction bases left unmatched: 5. The CDR3 loop reads CASRPGQNYEQYF. For the CDR3, the DNA is TGTGCCAGCAGGCCGGGACAGAACTACGAGCAGTACTTC.

CDR3 DNA: TGTGCCAGCAGGAAACAGGGGTCCTACGAGCAGTACTTC. It translates to CASRKQGSYEQYF. This chain uses TRBV28 with TRBJ2-7; 7 nucleotides agree with TRBD1. The CDR3 is 13 amino acids. Germline CDR1 and CDR2: MDHEN and SYDVKM. The trim removed 6 bases at V and 1 base at J, leaving 3 bases unmatched.

The J gene is TRBJ2-3, the V gene TRBV14, with 10 bases that match TRBD2. This CDR3 has 16 amino acids. CDR1 is SGHDN and CDR2 is FVKESK in the germline V gene. After removal of 4 bases from V and 2 bases from J, the junction contained 6 bases not matched to a gene. CDR3 loop: CASSPGTSAYTDTQYF. DNA of the CDR3: TGTGCCAGCAGCCCGGGGACTAGCGCCTACACAGATACGCAGTATTTT.

The CDR3 here is CASSDRTGTIADTQYF. CDR3 nucleotides: TGTGCCAGCAGCGACCGGACAGGGACAATCGCAGATACGCAGTATTTT. V and J are TRBV9 and TRBJ2-3, with 8 positions matching TRBD1. V lost 3 bases, J lost 4 bases, and 10 bases stayed unmatched. Germline V gene sequence: CDR1 SGDLS, CDR2 YYNGEE. The CDR3 contains 16 residues.

The chain couples TRBV7-3 to TRBJ2-1, with a tentative D call TRBD2 (6 bases). Looked up from germline, CDR1 is SGHTA and CDR2 is FQGTGA. The CDR3 sequence is 20 residues long. Trimming cost V 6 bases and J 0 bases, with 27 bases left between them. In DNA, the CDR3 is TGTGCCAGCAGTTTTAGGCCGGGACTTCGGGATGGTAGCTCCTACAATGAGCAGTTCTTC. As protein: CASSFRPGLRDGSSYNEQFF.

CDR3 sequence reads: CASSVGPDRGYEQYF. The DNA of the CDR3 is TGTGCCAGCAGCGTAGGTCCGGACAGGGGATACGAGCAGTACTTC. V gene TRBV9 combines with J gene TRBJ2-7, with 9 positions matching TRBD1. The V segment lost 0 bases and the J segment 4 bases; nucleotides outside the gene matches: 5. CDR3 length: 15 residues. Germline V gives CDR1 SGDLS, CDR2 YYNGEE.

The gene calls are TRBV19 and TRBJ2-7; 11 bases are a match to TRBD1. From germline, CDR1 is LNHDA and CDR2 SQIVND (reference sequence). CDR3 length: 15 amino acids. The V gene end was trimmed by 4 bases and the J gene end by 4 bases; junction bases not matched to a gene: 6. Here the CDR3 reads CASSKDRGLPYEQYF. The CDR3 coding sequence is TGTGCCAGTAGTAAGGACAGGGGGCTGCCGTACGAGCAGTACTTC.

V gene TRBV5-5 combines with J gene TRBJ2-7; 7 bases align to TRBD1. The J segment lost 4 bases and the V segment lost 2 bases, leaving 6 bases of the junction unmatched. CDR3 length equals 14 residues. CDR1 and CDR2 (germline): SGHKS, YYEKEE (reference sequence). The CDR3 is CASSFPTGKYEQYF. As DNA, the CDR3 is TGTGCCAGCAGCTTCCCGACAGGGAAGTACGAGCAGTACTTC.

The chain has TRBV7-6 and TRBJ2-3; 14 bases are a match to TRBD2. This CDR3 has 21 residues. V lost 4 bases, J lost 0 bases, and 15 bases stayed unmatched. CDR1 and CDR2 from the germline V gene are SGHVS and FNYEAQ. CDR3 sequence (DNA): TGTGCCAGCAGCTCCCGAAGGACTAGCGGGAGGATGGGAGTAAGCACAGATACGCAGTATTTT. Translation gives CASSSRRTSGRMGVSTDTQYF.